The 31 T cell receptor beta chains in this list originate from one sample, sequenced in a study of OX40 agonist ivuxolimab in advanced cancers. Sequenced by immunoSEQ multiplex PCR; TCRdb stores in-frame clones only, minus some. This sample has fewer than 80,000 clones, with about 90% found just once. The specimen comprised CD4+ or CD8+ T cells sorted from blood, sampled in a trial of the OX40 agonist ivuxolimab. The receptors derive from an adult with an advanced solid tumor such as melanoma, head and neck, liver or kidney cancer.

The chain has TRBV19 and TRBJ2-3; tentative D call: TRBD1 (6 bases). The germline CDR1 and CDR2 sequences are LNHDA and SQIVND (reference sequence). The CDR3 is made up of 15 amino acids. V shed 8 bases and J shed 3 bases, with 18 bases lying between them. CDR3 protein: CASGTGQLKTDTQYF. CDR3 nucleotides: TGTGCCAGTGGTACGGGACAACTAAAAACAGATACGCAGTATTTT.

This clone came up once. The chain uses TRBV11-1 and TRBJ1-2; 11 nucleotides match TRBD1. After removal of 4 bases from V and 4 bases from J, the junction contained 5 bases not matched to a gene. Germline V CDR1 and CDR2: SGHAT, FQDESV (reference sequence). The CDR3 length is 15 residues. The CDR3 loop reads CASSSRDRGTYGYTF. CDR3 sequence (DNA): TGTGCCAGCAGCTCCAGGGACAGGGGGACCTATGGCTACACCTTC.

The rearrangement joins TRBV2 to TRBJ2-2, with 11 bases lining up with TRBD1. Trimming removed 1 base from V and 6 bases from J; junction bases left unmatched: 1. Germline loops: CDR1 SNHLY, CDR2 FYNNEI. The CDR3 is 15 amino acids. The DNA of the CDR3 is TGTGCCAGCAGTGAAGGGACAGGGGGCTCCGGGGAGCTGTTTTTT. Translation: CASSEGTGGSGELFF.

This clone is categorized as medium-sized. This rearrangement joins TRBV5-1 to TRBJ2-7; 7 bases fit TRBD1. The J segment lost 0 bases and the V segment lost 3 bases, leaving 3 bases of the junction unmatched. The CDR3 length is 14 residues. The germline V gene has CDR1 SGHRS and CDR2 YFSETQ. CDR3 nucleotide sequence: TGCGCCAGCAGCTCGGGACAGACCTCCTACGAGCAGTACTTC. Encoded protein: CASSSGQTSYEQYF.

The V call is TRBV4-3, the J call TRBJ1-4; perhaps TRBD1 as D (6 bases). Germline-derived CDR1 and CDR2 are LGHNA and YSLEER. The ends were cut back, 3 bases at V and 7 bases at J, with 12 bases in the middle. The CDR3 totals 14 residues. CDR3 residues: CASSQGRGGEKLFF. CDR3 bases: TGCGCCAGCAGCCAGGGCAGGGGCGGTGAAAAACTGTTTTTT.

The table lists this clone with a few counts. The CDR3 DNA is TGTGCCAGCAGTTTCATCGGAGAGACCCAGTACTTC. It codes for CASSFIGETQYF. The gene calls are TRBV27 and TRBJ2-5, with no clear D. Germline V gives CDR1 MNHEY, CDR2 SMNVEV (reference sequence). The CDR3 contains 12 residues. Trimming took off 3 bases at V and 4 bases at J, with 6 bases between the two ends.

The chain combines TRBV7-2 with TRBJ2-2; TRBD1 or TRBD2 may be the D gene (6 bases each). In germline, CDR1 is SGHTA, CDR2 FQGNSA. V lost 2 bases to trimming and J lost 2 bases, with 9 bases between them. CDR3 size: 15 residues. The CDR3 sequence: CASSLTGTNTGELFF. The DNA for the CDR3 is TGTGCCAGCAGCTTAACAGGGACTAACACCGGGGAGCTGTTTTTT.

V is TRBV6-1 and J is TRBJ2-6; tentative D call: TRBD1 (5 bases). The V gene lost 6 bases and the J gene lost 0 bases, with 9 bases spanning the gap. Germline V gene lookup returns CDR1 MNHNS and CDR2 SASEGT. The CDR3 runs to 15 residues. The CDR3: CASRGQPSGANVLTF. The CDR3 DNA is TGTGCCAGCAGGGGGCAGCCCTCTGGGGCCAACGTCCTGACTTTC.

The CDR3 DNA reads as TGTGCCAGCAGCCAGGGGGGGGCCCTAGAGACCCAGTACTTC. Encoded protein: CASSQGGALETQYF. The gene calls are TRBV6-6 and TRBJ2-5; either TRBD1 or TRBD2 may fit D (7 bases each). Trimming removed 6 bases at V and 4 bases at J, with 15 bases between. The germline gives CDR1 MNHNY, CDR2 SVGAGI (reference sequence). The CDR3 has 14 amino acids.

The chain is built from TRBV28 and TRBJ1-2; the match to TRBD1 covers 12 bases. CDR1 MDHEN and CDR2 SYDVKM come from the germline V gene. J was trimmed by 4 bases and V by 2 bases; bases with no gene match: 5. This CDR3 contains 16 residues. As DNA, the CDR3 is TGTGCCAGCAGTTTAGGGACAGGGGGCCTCGGCTATGGCTACACCTTC. It translates to CASSLGTGGLGYGYTF.

The rearrangement uses TRBV14 and TRBJ1-2, with D unclear. CDR1 and CDR2 (germline): SGHDN, FVKESK. The CDR3 has 13 residues. The V end was cut by 4 bases, the J end by 5 bases, with 11 bases between. CDR3 sequence (DNA): TGTGCCAGCAGCCGGGCAGCGGTATATGGCTACACCTTC. The encoded protein is CASSRAAVYGYTF. The variable domain in full, with the rest retrieved from reference TRBV14 and TRBJ1-2, is EAGVTQFPSHSVIEKGQTVTLRCDPISGHDNLYWYRRVMGKEIKFLLHFVKESKQDESGMPNNRFLAERTGGTYSTLKVQPAELEDSGVYFCASSRAAVYGYTFGSGTRLTVV.

The chain links TRBV19 to TRBJ2-3; 12 positions match TRBD2. The length of the CDR3 is 16 residues. Germline CDR1 is LNHDA and CDR2 is SQIVND (reference sequence). The junction had 6 bases not matched to a gene; V was cut back by 5 bases and J by 3 bases. The CDR3 bases are TGTGCCAGTAGTTTTGGCCTAGCGGGGGGGACAGATACGCAGTATTTT. It encodes CASSFGLAGGTDTQYF.

The gene calls are TRBV4-3 and TRBJ1-2; D may be TRBD1 (6 bases). The germline V gene encodes CDR1 LGHNA and CDR2 YSLEER. Trimming left V 5 bases short and J 1 base short, with 17 bases between. The CDR3 has 16 residues. CDR3 coding DNA: TGCGCCAGCAGCGCCCGACAGGAGACCTTTAACTATGGCTACACCTTC. This encodes CASSARQETFNYGYTF.

The V call is TRBV7-2, the J call TRBJ1-2; D is ambiguous. The CDR3 consists of 13 residues. Germline V lookup: CDR1 SGHTA, CDR2 FQGNSA. The V end lost 5 bases, the J end lost 4 bases, and 11 bases lay between the germline ends. The CDR3 sequence: CASSPSGPYGYTF. The CDR3 coding sequence is TGTGCCAGCAGCCCGTCCGGACCCTATGGCTACACCTTC.

This chain connects TRBV7-2 to TRBJ2-2, with TRBD1 identical over 9 bases. The CDR3 is made up of 15 amino acids. Trimming at V came to 3 bases and at J to 7 bases, leaving 6 bases not matched to a gene. CDR1 and CDR2 (germline): SGHTA, FQGNSA. CDR3 sequence reads: CASSLAGQGIGELFF. CDR3 DNA: TGTGCCAGCAGCTTGGCGGGACAGGGTATCGGGGAGCTGTTTTTT.

This sequence joins TRBV2 and TRBJ2-5; 7 bases agree with TRBD1. The CDR3 totals 13 residues. CDR1 is SNHLY, CDR2 FYNNEI, per germline. V lost 8 bases and J lost 2; bases outside the gene matches: 5. The CDR3 region has the DNA TGTGCCAGCGGACGGGACAGACAAGAGACCCAGTACTTC. It encodes CASGRDRQETQYF.

CDR3 nucleotide sequence: TGTGCCAGCAGCTTAGCCTTTTCAGGGACTGAAGCTTTCTTT. Translated, it gives CASSLAFSGTEAFF. V is TRBV13 and J is TRBJ1-1; TRBD1 might be the D (5 bases). Germline-derived CDR1 and CDR2 are PRHDT and FYEKMQ (reference sequence). Trimming cost V 1 base and J 5 bases, with 11 bases left between them. This CDR3 contains 14 residues. Complete variable domain (other parts from reference TRBV13 and TRBJ1-1): AAGVIQSPRHLIKEKRETATLKCYPIPRHDTVYWYQQGPGQDPQFLISFYEKMQSDKGSIPDRFSAQQFSDYHSELNMSSLELGDSALYFCASSLAFSGTEAFFGQGTRLTVV.

This sequence joins TRBV4-3 and TRBJ2-7, with 10 bases lining up with TRBD1. The CDR3 has 17 amino acids. The V segment lost 5 bases and the J segment 3 bases; nucleotides outside the gene matches: 13. The germline CDR1 and CDR2 sequences are LGHNA and YSLEER. CDR3 residues: CASSVRTGGFLNYEQYF. The CDR3 bases are TGCGCCAGCAGCGTTAGGACAGGGGGTTTTCTTAACTACGAGCAGTACTTC.

A few counts support this clone. The V call is TRBV30, the J call TRBJ1-1; D is uncertain. The CDR3 spans 11 residues. With 3 bases removed from V and 5 bases from J, the gap between germline ends came to 7 bases. Germline lookup yields CDR1 GTSNPN and CDR2 SVGIG (reference sequence). The CDR3 loop reads CAWSRDTEAFF. The CDR3 DNA reads TGTGCCTGGAGCAGAGATACTGAAGCTTTCTTT.

DNA for the CDR3: TGTGCCAGCAGCTTCTTGGGGGCGAAAGAAGAGACCCAGTACTTC. This codes for CASSFLGAKEETQYF. The rearrangement links TRBV5-6 to TRBJ2-5; D is perhaps TRBD1 (6 bases). The CDR3 sequence is 15 residues long. CDR1 is SGHDT and CDR2 is YYEEEE in the germline V gene. Trimming removed 2 bases at V and 3 bases at J, with 14 bases between.

V and J are TRBV5-1 and TRBJ1-4; no reliable D call. In germline, CDR1 is SGHRS, CDR2 YFSETQ. V gave up 2 bases and J gave up 0 bases, with 5 bases separating them. CDR3 length equals 14 residues. The CDR3 nucleotides are TGCGCCAGCAGCTTAGCATCAACTAATGAAAAACTGTTTTTT. It codes for CASSLASTNEKLFF.

A few counts support this clone. The chain joins TRBV19 to TRBJ1-2, with 7 bases matching TRBD1. The germline gives CDR1 LNHDA, CDR2 SQIVND (reference sequence). With V trimmed by 7 bases and J by 7 bases, 9 bases remained unmatched. The CDR3 totals 13 residues. CDR3 in DNA: TGTGCCAGTAATAGACAGGGCGTATTTGGCTACACCTTC. Translation: CASNRQGVFGYTF.

The gene calls are TRBV7-4 and TRBJ1-6; the D is unclear. There are 15 residues in the CDR3. The V gene lost 4 bases and the J gene lost 7 bases, with 14 bases spanning the gap. The germline V gene has CDR1 SGHVT and CDR2 SQSDAQ. The DNA for the CDR3 is TGTGCCAGCAGCTCAGGCGGCCCTGCGAATTCACCCCTCCACTTT. Residues: CASSSGGPANSPLHF.

The chain employs TRBV19 and TRBJ1-3, with D tentatively TRBD1 (5 bases). Trimming took 4 bases from V and 4 from J, leaving 8 bases between them. The CDR3 contains 13 residues. Germline CDR1 is LNHDA and CDR2 is SQIVND (reference sequence). The CDR3 loop reads CASSNRQGNTIYF. CDR3 coding DNA: TGTGCCAGTAGTAACCGACAGGGAAACACCATATATTTT.

This rearrangement joins TRBV11-2 to TRBJ1-5; D gene ambiguous. This CDR3 contains 16 residues. V lost 1 base and J 0 bases, leaving 10 bases between the germline ends. The germline V gene encodes CDR1 SGHAT and CDR2 FQNNGV. The CDR3 region has the DNA TGTGCCAGCAGCTTAGCAGGCAGAAATAGCAATCAGCCCCAGCATTTT. Its protein is CASSLAGRNSNQPQHF.

This rearrangement joins TRBV6-1 to TRBJ2-5; D may be TRBD2 (5 bases). The CDR3 runs 14 residues. Germline V gene data show CDR1 as MNHNS and CDR2 as SASEGT. V was pared by 2 bases and J by 2 bases, with 9 bases between. CDR3 nucleotides: TGTGCCAGCAGTGAATGGAGGCTTCAAGAGACCCAGTACTTC. Translation gives CASSEWRLQETQYF.

V and J are TRBV18 and TRBJ2-7, with 10 bases identical to TRBD1. Germline V CDR1 and CDR2: KGHSH, LQKENI. The CDR3 has 12 amino acids. The J segment lost 6 bases and the V segment lost 5 bases, leaving 1 base of the junction unmatched. CDR3 region: CASSDRGLEQYF. The CDR3, as DNA: TGTGCCAGCTCAGACAGGGGGCTCGAGCAGTACTTC.

This chain connects TRBV10-2 to TRBJ1-2; D is perhaps TRBD1 (5 bases). The CDR3 extends over 19 amino acids. The germline V gene encodes CDR1 WSHSY and CDR2 SAAADI. V gave up 1 base and J gave up 2 bases, with 23 bases separating them. CDR3 region: CASSEFRTPLRSGNYGYTF. CDR3 coding DNA: TGCGCCAGCAGTGAGTTTAGGACACCTCTTAGATCGGGAAACTATGGCTACACCTTC.

Comment on this clone: Additional DNA sequences in this sample encode the identical CDR3. The rearrangement links TRBV6-5 to TRBJ2-5, with a weak D call TRBD2 (5 bases). Trimming took 6 bases from V and 2 from J, leaving 10 bases between them. This CDR3 contains 13 residues. Germline V lookup: CDR1 MNHEY, CDR2 SVGAGI. The DNA of the CDR3 is TGTGCCAGCAGAAGGACTGAGCAAGAGACCCAGTACTTC. Translated, it gives CASRRTEQETQYF.

The rearrangement links TRBV9 to TRBJ1-3, with a weak D call TRBD1 (5 bases). V shed 0 bases and J shed 0 bases, with 16 bases lying between them. Germline values: CDR1 SGDLS, CDR2 YYNGEE. The CDR3 covers 18 residues. As DNA, the CDR3 is TGTGCCAGCAGCGTAGAGCCACCATGGGGCTCCTCTGGAAACACCATATATTTT. Translated: CASSVEPPWGSSGNTIYF.

The CDR3 sequence: CASSGSGTGDYEQYF. The CDR3 nucleotides are TGTGCCAGCAGCGGCTCCGGGACAGGGGACTACGAGCAGTACTTC. J is TRBJ2-7 and V is TRBV5-4; 10 nucleotides line up with TRBD1. CDR3 size: 15 residues. Germline-derived CDR1 and CDR2 are SGHNT and YYREEE (reference sequence). V was pared by 4 bases and J by 3 bases, with 7 bases of the junction left unmatched.